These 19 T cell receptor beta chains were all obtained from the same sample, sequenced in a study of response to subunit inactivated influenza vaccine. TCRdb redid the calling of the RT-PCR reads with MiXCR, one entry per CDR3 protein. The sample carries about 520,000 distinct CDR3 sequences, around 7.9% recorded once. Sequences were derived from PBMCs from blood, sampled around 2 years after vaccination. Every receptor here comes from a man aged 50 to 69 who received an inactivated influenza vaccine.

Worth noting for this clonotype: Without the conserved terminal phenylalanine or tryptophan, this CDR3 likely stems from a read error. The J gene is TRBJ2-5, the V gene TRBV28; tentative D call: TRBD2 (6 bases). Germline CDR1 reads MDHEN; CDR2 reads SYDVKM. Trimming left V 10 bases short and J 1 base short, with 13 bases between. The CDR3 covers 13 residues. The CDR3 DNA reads TGTGCCATTACGGGACTGAGCCAAGAGACCCAGTACTCC. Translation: CAITGLSQETQYS.

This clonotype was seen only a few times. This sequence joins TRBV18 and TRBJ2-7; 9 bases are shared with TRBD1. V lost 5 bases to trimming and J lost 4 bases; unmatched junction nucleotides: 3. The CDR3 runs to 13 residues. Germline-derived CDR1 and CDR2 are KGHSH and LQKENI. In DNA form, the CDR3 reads TGTGCCAGCTCAACAGGGGGCGTATACGAGCAGTACTTC. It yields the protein CASSTGGVYEQYF.

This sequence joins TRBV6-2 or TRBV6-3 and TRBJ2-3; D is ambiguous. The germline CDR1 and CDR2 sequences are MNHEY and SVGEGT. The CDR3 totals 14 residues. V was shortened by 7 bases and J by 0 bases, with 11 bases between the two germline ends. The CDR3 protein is CASNQMSSTDTQYF. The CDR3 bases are TGTGCCAGCAATCAAATGTCTAGCACAGATACGCAGTATTTT.

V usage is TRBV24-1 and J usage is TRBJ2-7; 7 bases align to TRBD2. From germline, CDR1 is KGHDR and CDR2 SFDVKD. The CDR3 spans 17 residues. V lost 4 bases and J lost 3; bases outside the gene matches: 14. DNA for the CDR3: TGTGCCACCAGTGACTCGAGGGGAGGGGACGACTACTACGAGCAGTACTTC. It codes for CATSDSRGGDDYYEQYF.

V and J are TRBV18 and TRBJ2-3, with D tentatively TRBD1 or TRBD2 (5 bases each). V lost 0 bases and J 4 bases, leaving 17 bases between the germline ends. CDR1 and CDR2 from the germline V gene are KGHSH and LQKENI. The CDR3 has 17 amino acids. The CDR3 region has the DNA TGTGCCAGCTCACCACCCCGAAAGGGGAGTGGGGCAGATACGCAGTATTTT. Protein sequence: CASSPPRKGSGADTQYF.

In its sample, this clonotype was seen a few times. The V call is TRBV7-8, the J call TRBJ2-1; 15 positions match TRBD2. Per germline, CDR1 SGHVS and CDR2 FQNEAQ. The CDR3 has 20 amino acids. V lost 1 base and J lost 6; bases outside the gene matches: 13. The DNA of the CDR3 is TGTGCCAGCAGCTTAGTGAGAGGACTAGCGGGGGGGCAGGTCTCCAATGAGCAGTTCTTC. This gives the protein CASSLVRGLAGGQVSNEQFF.

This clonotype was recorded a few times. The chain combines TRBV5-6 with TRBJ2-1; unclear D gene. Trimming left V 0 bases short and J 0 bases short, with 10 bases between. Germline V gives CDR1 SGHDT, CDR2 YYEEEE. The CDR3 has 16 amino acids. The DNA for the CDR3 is TGTGCCAGCAGCTTGGTGACCTTAAGCTCCTACAATGAGCAGTTCTTC. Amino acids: CASSLVTLSSYNEQFF. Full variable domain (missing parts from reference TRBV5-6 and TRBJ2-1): DAGVTQSPTHLIKTRGQQVTLRCSPKSGHDTVSWYQQALGQGPQFIFQYYEEEERQRGNFPDRFSGHQFPNYSSELNVNALLLGDSALYLCASSLVTLSSYNEQFFGPGTRLTVL.

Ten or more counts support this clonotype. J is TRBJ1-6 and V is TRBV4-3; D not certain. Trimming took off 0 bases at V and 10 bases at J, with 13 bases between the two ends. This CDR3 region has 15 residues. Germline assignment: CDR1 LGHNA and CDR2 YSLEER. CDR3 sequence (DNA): TGCGCCAGCAGCCAAGATATGGGTGTTAACTCACCCCTCCACTTT. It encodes CASSQDMGVNSPLHF.

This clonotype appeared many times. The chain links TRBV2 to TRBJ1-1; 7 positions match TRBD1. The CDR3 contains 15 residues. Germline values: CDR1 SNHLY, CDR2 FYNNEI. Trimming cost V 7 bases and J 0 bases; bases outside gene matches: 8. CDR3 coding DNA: TGTGCCAGCAAAAAGGGGACAGCAATGAACACTGAAGCTTTCTTT. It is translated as CASKKGTAMNTEAFF.

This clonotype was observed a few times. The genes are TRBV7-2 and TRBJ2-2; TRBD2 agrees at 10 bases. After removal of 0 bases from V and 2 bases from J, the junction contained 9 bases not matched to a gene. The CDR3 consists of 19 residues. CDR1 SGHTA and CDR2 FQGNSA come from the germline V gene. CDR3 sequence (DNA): TGTGCCAGCAGCTTAGCGCTCGGTAGCGGGGGGCCTAACACCGGGGAGCTGTTTTTT. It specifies CASSLALGSGGPNTGELFF.

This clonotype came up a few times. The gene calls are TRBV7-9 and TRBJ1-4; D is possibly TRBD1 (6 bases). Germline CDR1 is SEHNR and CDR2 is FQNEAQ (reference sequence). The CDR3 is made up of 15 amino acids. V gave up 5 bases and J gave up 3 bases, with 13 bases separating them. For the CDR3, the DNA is TGTGCCAGCAGCACCAAGGGGGGCGCTAATGAAAAACTGTTTTTT. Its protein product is CASSTKGGANEKLFF.

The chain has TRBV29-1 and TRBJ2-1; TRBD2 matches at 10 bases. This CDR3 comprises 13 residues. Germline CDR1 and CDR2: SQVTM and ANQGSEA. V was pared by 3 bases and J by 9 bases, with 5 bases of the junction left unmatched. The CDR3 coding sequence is TGCAGCGTTGATAGCGGGAGGAGGGGTGAGCAGTTCTTC. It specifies CSVDSGRRGEQFF.

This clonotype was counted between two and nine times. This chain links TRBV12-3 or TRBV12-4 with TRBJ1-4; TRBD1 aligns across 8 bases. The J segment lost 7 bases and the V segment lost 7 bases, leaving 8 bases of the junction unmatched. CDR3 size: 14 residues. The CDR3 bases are TGTGCCAGCAAAGGAGCAGGGGGCAGTGAAAAACTGTTTTTT. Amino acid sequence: CASKGAGGSEKLFF.

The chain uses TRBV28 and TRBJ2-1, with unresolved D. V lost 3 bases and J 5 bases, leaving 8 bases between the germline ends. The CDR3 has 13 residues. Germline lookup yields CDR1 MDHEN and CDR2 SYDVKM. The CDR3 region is CASSFWQNNEQFF. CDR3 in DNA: TGTGCCAGCAGTTTTTGGCAAAACAATGAGCAGTTCTTC. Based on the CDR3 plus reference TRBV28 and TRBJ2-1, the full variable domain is DVKVTQSSRYLVKRTGEKVFLECVQDMDHENMFWYRQDPGLGLRLIYFSYDVKMKEKGDIPEGYSVSREKKERFSLILESASTNQTSMYLCASSFWQNNEQFFGPGTRLTVL.

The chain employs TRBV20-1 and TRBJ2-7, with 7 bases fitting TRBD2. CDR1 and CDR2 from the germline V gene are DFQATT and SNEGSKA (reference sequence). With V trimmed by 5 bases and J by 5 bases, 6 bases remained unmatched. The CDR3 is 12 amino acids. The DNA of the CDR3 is TGCAGTGCTCGCCAACTAGCGAACGAGCAGTACTTC. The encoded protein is CSARQLANEQYF.

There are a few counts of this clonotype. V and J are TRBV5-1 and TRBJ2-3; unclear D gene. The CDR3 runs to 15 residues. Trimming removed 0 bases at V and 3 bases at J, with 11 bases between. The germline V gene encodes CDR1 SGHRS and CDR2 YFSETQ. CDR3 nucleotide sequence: TGCGCCAGCAGCTTGGAGCCCAGCACTACAGATACGCAGTATTTT. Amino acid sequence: CASSLEPSTTDTQYF. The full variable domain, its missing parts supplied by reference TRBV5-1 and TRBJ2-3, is KAGVTQTPRYLIKTRGQQVTLSCSPISGHRSVSWYQQTPGQGLQFLFEYFSETQRNKGNFPGRFSGRQFSNSRSEMNVSTLELGDSALYLCASSLEPSTTDTQYFGPGTRLTVL.

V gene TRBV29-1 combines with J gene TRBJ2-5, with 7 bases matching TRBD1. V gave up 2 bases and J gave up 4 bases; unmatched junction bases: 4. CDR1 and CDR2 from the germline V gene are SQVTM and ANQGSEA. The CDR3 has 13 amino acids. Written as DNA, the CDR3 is TGCAGCGTTGAATGGGCAGGGGGAGAGACCCAGTACTTC. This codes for CSVEWAGGETQYF.

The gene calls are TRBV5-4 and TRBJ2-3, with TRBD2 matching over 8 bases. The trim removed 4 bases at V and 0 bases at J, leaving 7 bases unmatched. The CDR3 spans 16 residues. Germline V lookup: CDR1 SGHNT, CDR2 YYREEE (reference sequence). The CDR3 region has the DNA TGTGCCAGCAGCCCAATAGCGGGACCTAGCACAGATACGCAGTATTTT. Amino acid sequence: CASSPIAGPSTDTQYF.

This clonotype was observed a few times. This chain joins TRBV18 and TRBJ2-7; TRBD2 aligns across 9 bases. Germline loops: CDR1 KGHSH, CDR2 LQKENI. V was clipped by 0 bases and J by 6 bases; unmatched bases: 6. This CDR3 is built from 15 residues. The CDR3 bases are TGTGCCAGCTCACCACCGGGACTAGCCTTCAGCGAGCAGTACTTC. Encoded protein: CASSPPGLAFSEQYF.